This T cell receptor beta chain derives from a study of identical twins. On this clonotype itself: Its antigen is undetermined.

Findings and limits, study-wide: Surplus twin overlap in beta out-of-frame sequences was less pronounced. For out-of-frame alpha sequences shared by twins, low generation probability was in excess.

The V gene's germline CDR1 is SGHRS and CDR2 YFSETQ. The CDR3 has 15 amino acids. V lost 0 bases to trimming and J lost 0 bases, with 10 bases between them. Using its own MiXCR run on the 5' RACE reads, TCRdb lists one record per CDR3 protein. The table lists about 570,000 distinct CDR3 sequences, 9.5% to 10% of them singletons. This sample was shared with a second study, whose subject was yellow fever vaccine responses in identical twins.

The TCR originated in a woman between 18 and 30 years old in good health. The sample taken for sequencing was PBMCs. The gene calls are TRBV5-1 and TRBJ2-7; D is unresolved. DNA for the CDR3: TGCGCCAGCAGCTTGGGACATACCAACTCCTACGAGCAGTACTTC. This translates into CASSLGHTNSYEQYF. Together with reference TRBV5-1 and TRBJ2-7, the CDR3 gives the full variable domain: KAGVTQTPRYLIKTRGQQVTLSCSPISGHRSVSWYQQTPGQGLQFLFEYFSETQRNKGNFPGRFSGRQFSNSRSEMNVSTLELGDSALYLCASSLGHTNSYEQYFGPGTRLTVT.